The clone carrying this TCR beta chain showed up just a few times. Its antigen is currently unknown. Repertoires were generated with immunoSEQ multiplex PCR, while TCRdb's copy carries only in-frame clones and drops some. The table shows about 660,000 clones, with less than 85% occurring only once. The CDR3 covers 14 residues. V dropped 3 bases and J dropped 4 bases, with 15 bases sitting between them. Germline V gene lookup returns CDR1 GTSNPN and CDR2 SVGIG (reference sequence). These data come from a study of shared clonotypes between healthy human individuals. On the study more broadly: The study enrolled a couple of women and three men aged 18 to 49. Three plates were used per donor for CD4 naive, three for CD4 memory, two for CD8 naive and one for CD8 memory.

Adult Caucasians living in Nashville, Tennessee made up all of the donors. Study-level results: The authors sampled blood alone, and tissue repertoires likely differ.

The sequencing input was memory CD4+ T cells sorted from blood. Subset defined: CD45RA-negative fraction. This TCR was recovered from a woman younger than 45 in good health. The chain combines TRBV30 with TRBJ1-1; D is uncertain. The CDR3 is CAWREGRRFTEAFF. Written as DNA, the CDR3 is TGTGCCTGGAGGGAAGGACGACGGTTCACTGAAGCTTTCTTT. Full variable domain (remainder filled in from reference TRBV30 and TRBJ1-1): SQTIHQWPATLVQPVGSPLSLECTVEGTSNPNLYWYRQAAGRGLQLLFYSVGIGQISSEVPQNLSASRPQDRQFILSSKKLLLSDSGFYLCAWREGRRFTEAFFGQGTRLTVV.